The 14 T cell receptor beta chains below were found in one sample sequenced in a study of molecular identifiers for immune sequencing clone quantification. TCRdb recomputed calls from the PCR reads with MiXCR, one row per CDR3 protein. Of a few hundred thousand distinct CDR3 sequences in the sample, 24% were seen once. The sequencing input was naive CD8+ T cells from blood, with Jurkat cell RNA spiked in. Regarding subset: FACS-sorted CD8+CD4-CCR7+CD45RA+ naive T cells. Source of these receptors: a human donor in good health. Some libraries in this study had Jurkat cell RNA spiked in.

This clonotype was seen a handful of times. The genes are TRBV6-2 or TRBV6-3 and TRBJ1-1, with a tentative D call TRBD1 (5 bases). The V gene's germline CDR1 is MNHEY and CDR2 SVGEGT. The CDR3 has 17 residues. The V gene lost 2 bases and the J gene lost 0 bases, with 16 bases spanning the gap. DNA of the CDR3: TGTGCCAGCAGTTACATCCGTAAGACAGAAATGAACACTGAAGCTTTCTTT. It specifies CASSYIRKTEMNTEAFF.

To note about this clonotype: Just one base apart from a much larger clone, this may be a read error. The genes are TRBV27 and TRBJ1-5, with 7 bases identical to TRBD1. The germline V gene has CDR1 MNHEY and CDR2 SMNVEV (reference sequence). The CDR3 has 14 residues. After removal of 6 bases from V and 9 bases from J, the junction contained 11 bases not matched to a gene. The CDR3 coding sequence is TGTGCCAGCAGCCAAAGGGGGCTGGGTCCGCCCCAGCATTTT. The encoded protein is CASSQRGLGPPQHF.

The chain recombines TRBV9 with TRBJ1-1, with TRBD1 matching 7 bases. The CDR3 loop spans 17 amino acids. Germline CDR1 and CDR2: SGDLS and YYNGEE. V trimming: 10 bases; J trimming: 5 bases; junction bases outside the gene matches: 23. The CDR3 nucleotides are TGTGCCCCCAGTCAGGGGGGAGGGGCCCCGCTAAATACTGAAGCTTTCTTT. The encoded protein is CAPSQGGGAPLNTEAFF.

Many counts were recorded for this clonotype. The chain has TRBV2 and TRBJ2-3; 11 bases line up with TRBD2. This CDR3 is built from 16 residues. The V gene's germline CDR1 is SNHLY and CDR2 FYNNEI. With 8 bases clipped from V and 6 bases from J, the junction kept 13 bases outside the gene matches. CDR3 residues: CASGERLAGLGDTQYF. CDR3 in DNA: TGTGCCAGCGGGGAACGACTAGCGGGGCTGGGGGATACGCAGTATTTT.

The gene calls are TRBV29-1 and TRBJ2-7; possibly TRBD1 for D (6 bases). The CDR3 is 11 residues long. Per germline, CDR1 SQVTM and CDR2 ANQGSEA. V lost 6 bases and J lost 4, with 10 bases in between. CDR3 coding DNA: TGCAGCGTAGACCAGGGGTACGAGCAGTACTTC. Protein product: CSVDQGYEQYF.

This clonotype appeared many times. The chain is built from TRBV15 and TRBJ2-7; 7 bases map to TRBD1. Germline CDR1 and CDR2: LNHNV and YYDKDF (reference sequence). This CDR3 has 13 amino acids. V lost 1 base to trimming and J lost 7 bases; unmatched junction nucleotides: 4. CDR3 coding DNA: TGTGCCACCAGCAGAGGTACAGGGGTTGAGCAGTACTTC. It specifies CATSRGTGVEQYF. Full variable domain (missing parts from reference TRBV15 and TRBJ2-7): DAMVIQNPRYQVTQFGKPVTLSCSQTLNHNVMYWYQQKSSQAPKLLFHYYDKDFNNEADTPDNFQSRRPNTSFCFLDIRSPGLGDTAMYLCATSRGTGVEQYFGPGTRLTVT.

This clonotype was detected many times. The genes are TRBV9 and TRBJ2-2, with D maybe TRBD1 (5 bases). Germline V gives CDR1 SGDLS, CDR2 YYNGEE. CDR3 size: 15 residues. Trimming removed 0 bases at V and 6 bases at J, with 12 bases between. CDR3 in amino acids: CASSVDGRVSGELFF. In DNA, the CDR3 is TGTGCCAGCAGCGTAGACGGCAGGGTGTCCGGGGAGCTGTTTTTT.

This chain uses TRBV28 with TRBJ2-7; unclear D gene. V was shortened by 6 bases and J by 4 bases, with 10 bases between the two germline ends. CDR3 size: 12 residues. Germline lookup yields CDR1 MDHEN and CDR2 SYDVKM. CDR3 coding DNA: TGTGCCAGCAGAAACAGCGCGTACGAGCAGTACTTC. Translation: CASRNSAYEQYF.

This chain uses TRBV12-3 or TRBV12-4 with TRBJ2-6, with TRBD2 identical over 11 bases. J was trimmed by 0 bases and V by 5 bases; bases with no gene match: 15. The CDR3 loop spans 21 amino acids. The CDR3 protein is CASSTQRLAGIGYSGANVLTF. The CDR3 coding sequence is TGTGCCAGCAGTACCCAACGACTAGCGGGAATCGGGTACTCTGGGGCCAACGTCCTGACTTTC.

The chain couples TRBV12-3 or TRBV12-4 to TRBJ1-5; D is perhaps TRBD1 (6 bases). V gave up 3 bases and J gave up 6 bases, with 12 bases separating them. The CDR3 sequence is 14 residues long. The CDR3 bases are TGTGCCAGCAGTTTCACGGGGGCGCCTCAGCCCCAGCATTTT. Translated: CASSFTGAPQPQHF.

CDR3 DNA: TGCAGTGCAAGATTCCAGGGGTTTCAGGATGGCTACACCTTC. This gives the protein CSARFQGFQDGYTF. The V gene is TRBV20-1, the J gene TRBJ1-2; perhaps TRBD1 as D (6 bases). This CDR3 contains 14 residues. CDR1 is DFQATT and CDR2 is SNEGSKA in the germline V gene (reference sequence). V lost 6 bases, J lost 6 bases, and 20 bases lay in between.

The CDR3 region has the DNA TGTGCCAGCAGTTTGAGTGACTCCCTTTCAGAGACCCAGTACTTC. Protein: CASSLSDSLSETQYF. V usage is TRBV12-3 or TRBV12-4 and J usage is TRBJ2-5, with D unclear. The CDR3 consists of 15 residues. V gave up 3 bases and J gave up 4 bases, with 15 bases separating them.

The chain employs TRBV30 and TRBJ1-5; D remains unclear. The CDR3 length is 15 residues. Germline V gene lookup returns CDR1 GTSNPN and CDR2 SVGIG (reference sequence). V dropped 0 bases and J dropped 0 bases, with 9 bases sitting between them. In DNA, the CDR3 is TGTGCCTGGAGTGTACGGCGGGGTAGCAATCAGCCCCAGCATTTT. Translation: CAWSVRRGSNQPQHF.

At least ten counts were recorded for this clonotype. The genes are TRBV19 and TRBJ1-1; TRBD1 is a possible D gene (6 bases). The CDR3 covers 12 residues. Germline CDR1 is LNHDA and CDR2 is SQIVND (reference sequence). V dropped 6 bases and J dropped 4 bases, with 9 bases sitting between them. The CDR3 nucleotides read TGTGCCAGTAGGGACAGCCCCACTGAAGCTTTCTTT. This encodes CASRDSPTEAFF.